What follows is one T cell receptor beta chain and its context. The V gene's germline CDR1 is MNHNS and CDR2 SASEGT. Losses at the gene ends were 1 base for V and 4 bases for J; bases not matched to a gene: 2. The CDR3 runs to 15 residues. The record originates from a study of blood T cell repertoires in COVID-19. About the study: Researchers got acute and convalescent COVID-19 samples from the United States, Italy and Spain. From T cells, B-cell-depleted T cells, or PBMCs came the material, which was cDNA or gDNA.

Per the authors' pipeline: It was from reference gene primer amplification that nucleated cell counts were estimated. Assay used: immunoSEQ multiplex PCR; TCRdb lists only in-frame clones, some missing. The V and J calls and the clone size are those of that table, but D and trimming were determined from the DNA. The data hold roughly 700,000 clones, with about 87% observed a single time. The chain employs TRBV6-1 and TRBJ2-5; TRBD1 agrees at 11 bases. Input material: peripheral blood. The receptor comes from a woman aged 18-29 years with acute or convalescent COVID-19. CDR3 bases: TGTGCCAGCAGTGAAGGGACAGGGGGCCGAGAGACCCAGTACTTC. Translation gives CASSEGTGGRETQYF.